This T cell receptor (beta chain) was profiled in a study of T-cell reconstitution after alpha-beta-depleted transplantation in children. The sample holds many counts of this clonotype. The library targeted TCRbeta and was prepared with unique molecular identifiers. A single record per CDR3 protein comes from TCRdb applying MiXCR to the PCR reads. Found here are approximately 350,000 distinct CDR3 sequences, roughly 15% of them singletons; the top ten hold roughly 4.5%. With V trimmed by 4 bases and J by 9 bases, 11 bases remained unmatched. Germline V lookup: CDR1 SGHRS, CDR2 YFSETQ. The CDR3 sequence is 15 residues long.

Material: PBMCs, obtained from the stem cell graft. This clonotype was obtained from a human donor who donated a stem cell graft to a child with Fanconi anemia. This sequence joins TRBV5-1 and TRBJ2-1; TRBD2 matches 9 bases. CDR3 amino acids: CASSLSLAGVSEQFF. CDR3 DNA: TGCGCCAGCAGCCTCAGTTTAGCGGGGGTTAGTGAGCAGTTCTTC.